Listed below are T cell receptor beta chains from one sample, sequenced in a study of control samples from healthy donors and cancer patients. The table came from immunoSEQ multiplex PCR; TCRdb's copy has only in-frame clones and leaves some out. The table records approximately 190,000 clones, about 90% of them present only once. The specimen sequenced was blood. The receptors stem from a man younger than 40 in good health. Each CDR3 is given with its conserved first and last residue. A D gene is named only where the DNA matches it firmly. Expanded clones get a size class; other rows say once, few or many, or leave the size out.

V gene: TRBV6-5; J gene: TRBJ2-7; D gene: TRBD1; clone size: NA; CDR3 protein: CASSPTGTGADEQYF; CDR3 DNA: TGTGCCAGCAGTCCGACCGGGACAGGGGCGGACGAGCAGTACTTC
V gene: TRBV5-1; J gene: TRBJ1-1; D gene: NA; clone size: NA; CDR3 protein: CASSLGGSATEAFF; CDR3 DNA: TGCGCCAGCAGCTTGGGTGGGTCCGCCACTGAAGCTTTCTTT
V gene: TRBV9; J gene: TRBJ1-1; D gene: NA; clone size: NA; CDR3 protein: CASSEGSGTKNTEAFF; CDR3 DNA: TGTGCCAGCAGCGAAGGCTCAGGGACAAAGAACACTGAAGCTTTCTTT
V gene: TRBV6-5; J gene: TRBJ1-5; D gene: TRBD1; clone size: NA; CDR3 protein: CASKTGVGQPQHF; CDR3 DNA: TGTGCCAGCAAAACAGGGGTGGGTCAGCCCCAGCATTTT
V gene: TRBV14; J gene: TRBJ1-1; D gene: NA; clone size: NA; CDR3 protein: CASSQDMGMGNTEAFF; CDR3 DNA: TGTGCCAGCAGCCAAGATATGGGGATGGGGAACACTGAAGCTTTCTTT
V gene: TRBV6-5; J gene: TRBJ2-1; D gene: TRBD1; clone size: once; CDR3 protein: CASSSRQGNEQFF; CDR3 DNA: TGTGCCAGCAGTTCCAGACAGGGCAATGAGCAGTTCTTC
V gene: TRBV11-2; J gene: TRBJ2-4; D gene: NA; clone size: NA; CDR3 protein: CASSSVRLAKNIQYF; CDR3 DNA: TGTGCCAGCAGCTCCGTGCGGCTAGCCAAAAACATTCAGTACTTC
V gene: TRBV7-3; J gene: TRBJ1-5; D gene: NA; clone size: NA; CDR3 protein: CASSLGDPGQPQHF; CDR3 DNA: TGTGCCAGCAGCTTAGGGGACCCCGGCCAGCCCCAGCATTTT
V gene: TRBV10-1; J gene: TRBJ2-3; D gene: TRBD2; clone size: NA; CDR3 protein: CASSSEIGGSGALDTQYF; CDR3 DNA: TGCGCCAGCAGTTCCGAAATCGGGGGTAGCGGGGCATTAGATACGCAGTATTTT
V gene: TRBV3-1/TRBV3-2; J gene: TRBJ1-1; D gene: NA; clone size: NA; CDR3 protein: CASSQGFGTEAFF; CDR3 DNA: TGTGCCAGCAGCCAGGGGTTCGGCACTGAAGCTTTCTTT
V gene: TRBV6-5; J gene: TRBJ1-2; D gene: NA; clone size: few; CDR3 protein: CASASVGRGIGYTF; CDR3 DNA: TGTGCCAGCGCGAGTGTGGGCAGGGGAATTGGCTACACCTTC
V gene: TRBV5-5; J gene: TRBJ1-4; D gene: NA; clone size: NA; CDR3 protein: CASSSPGTNEKLFF; CDR3 DNA: TGTGCCAGCAGCTCCCCCGGCACTAATGAAAAACTGTTTTTT
V gene: TRBV6-2/TRBV6-3; J gene: TRBJ2-1; D gene: TRBD1; clone size: NA; CDR3 protein: CASSKIPPGQSSYNEQFF; CDR3 DNA: TGTGCCAGCAGTAAGATTCCACCGGGACAGAGCTCCTACAATGAGCAGTTCTTC
V gene: TRBV4-2; J gene: TRBJ1-5; D gene: NA; clone size: NA; CDR3 protein: CASSQGSHNQPQHF; CDR3 DNA: TGTGCCAGCAGCCAAGGAAGCCATAATCAGCCCCAGCATTTT
V gene: TRBV3-1/TRBV3-2; J gene: TRBJ1-2; D gene: TRBD1; clone size: NA; CDR3 protein: CASSPRQGARYGYTF; CDR3 DNA: TGTGCCAGCAGCCCTAGACAGGGGGCGCGTTATGGCTACACCTTC
V gene: TRBV5-1; J gene: TRBJ2-1; D gene: TRBD2; clone size: NA; CDR3 protein: CASSLQAGGNNEQFF; CDR3 DNA: TGCGCCAGCAGCTTGCAAGCGGGGGGCAACAATGAGCAGTTCTTC
V gene: TRBV9; J gene: TRBJ2-3; D gene: TRBD1; clone size: NA; CDR3 protein: CASSVAPGQGEVTQYF; CDR3 DNA: TGTGCCAGCAGCGTAGCGCCGGGACAGGGAGAGGTGACGCAGTATTTT
V gene: TRBV10-1; J gene: TRBJ2-3; D gene: NA; clone size: many; CDR3 protein: CASSGGGRTDTQYF; CDR3 DNA: TGCGCCAGCAGTGGAGGGGGTAGGACAGATACGCAGTATTTT
V gene: TRBV18; J gene: TRBJ2-2; D gene: TRBD1; clone size: NA; CDR3 protein: CASTKYDRGNTGELFF; CDR3 DNA: TGTGCCAGCACGAAGTACGACAGGGGGAACACCGGGGAGCTGTTTTTT
V gene: TRBV4-1; J gene: TRBJ2-1; D gene: TRBD2; clone size: NA; CDR3 protein: CASSLRVSGEAYNEQFF; CDR3 DNA: TGCGCCAGCAGCCTCAGAGTTAGCGGGGAGGCCTACAATGAGCAGTTCTTC
V gene: TRBV5-1; J gene: TRBJ1-1; D gene: NA; clone size: NA; CDR3 protein: CASSSGGYTEAFF; CDR3 DNA: TGCGCCAGCAGTTCCGGGGGATACACTGAAGCTTTCTTT
V gene: TRBV3-1/TRBV3-2; J gene: TRBJ2-2; D gene: NA; clone size: NA; CDR3 protein: CASRTLDTGELFF; CDR3 DNA: TGTGCCAGCAGGACATTAGACACCGGGGAGCTGTTTTTT
V gene: TRBV11-2; J gene: TRBJ2-7; D gene: TRBD2; clone size: few; CDR3 protein: CASSLVAGSYEQYF; CDR3 DNA: TGTGCCAGCAGCTTAGTAGCGGGCTCTTACGAGCAGTACTTC
V gene: TRBV7-2; J gene: TRBJ2-1; D gene: TRBD2; clone size: NA; CDR3 protein: CASSRRGLTSDYNEQFF; CDR3 DNA: TGTGCCAGCAGCCGTAGAGGTTTGACTAGCGACTACAATGAGCAGTTCTTC
V gene: TRBV6-5; J gene: TRBJ2-5; D gene: TRBD1; clone size: NA; CDR3 protein: CASKGTDQETQYF; CDR3 DNA: TGTGCCAGCAAAGGGACAGACCAAGAGACCCAGTACTTC
V gene: TRBV27; J gene: TRBJ2-3; D gene: TRBD2; clone size: NA; CDR3 protein: CASSLSAGGVADTQYF; CDR3 DNA: TGTGCCAGCAGTTTATCGGCGGGGGGTGTTGCAGATACGCAGTATTTT
V gene: TRBV11-2; J gene: TRBJ1-4; D gene: NA; clone size: NA; CDR3 protein: CASSWQSGVINEKLFF; CDR3 DNA: TGTGCCAGCAGCTGGCAATCAGGGGTGATTAATGAAAAACTGTTTTTT
V gene: TRBV19; J gene: TRBJ2-7; D gene: NA; clone size: NA; CDR3 protein: CASSREAGAYEQYF; CDR3 DNA: TGTGCCAGTAGTAGGGAGGCAGGGGCCTACGAGCAGTACTTC
V gene: TRBV30; J gene: TRBJ2-3; D gene: TRBD1; clone size: NA; CDR3 protein: CAWSVQGAQGTDTQYF; CDR3 DNA: TGTGCCTGGAGTGTACAGGGGGCGCAAGGCACAGATACGCAGTATTTT
V gene: TRBV5-1; J gene: TRBJ1-1; D gene: NA; clone size: NA; CDR3 protein: CASSLVQGLSTEAFF; CDR3 DNA: TGCGCCAGCAGCTTGGTGCAGGGTCTGTCCACTGAAGCTTTCTTT
V gene: TRBV2; J gene: TRBJ1-1; D gene: TRBD1; clone size: NA; CDR3 protein: CASSEGGTGTEAFF; CDR3 DNA: TGTGCCAGCAGTGAAGGGGGGACAGGCACTGAAGCTTTCTTT
V gene: TRBV7-9; J gene: TRBJ1-4; D gene: NA; clone size: NA; CDR3 protein: CASSFDGATNEKLFF; CDR3 DNA: TGTGCCAGCAGCTTCGATGGGGCAACTAATGAAAAACTGTTTTTT
V gene: TRBV19; J gene: TRBJ2-5; D gene: NA; clone size: NA; CDR3 protein: CASSTDFLNQETQYF; CDR3 DNA: TGTGCCAGTAGTACTGACTTTTTAAATCAAGAGACCCAGTACTTC
V gene: TRBV2; J gene: TRBJ1-1; D gene: TRBD1; clone size: once; CDR3 protein: CASLESSDRWDTEAFF; CDR3 DNA: TGTGCCAGCCTCGAAAGTTCGGACAGGTGGGACACTGAAGCTTTCTTT
V gene: TRBV2; J gene: TRBJ1-4; D gene: NA; clone size: NA; CDR3 protein: CASSGGGGTNEKLFF; CDR3 DNA: TGTGCCAGCAGTGGCGGTGGGGGAACTAATGAAAAACTGTTTTTT
V gene: TRBV21-1; J gene: TRBJ1-6; D gene: NA; clone size: NA; CDR3 protein: CASSNAPGDRDWSSYNSPLHF; CDR3 DNA: TGTGCCAGCAGCAACGCTCCGGGGGACAGGGATTGGAGCTCCTATAATTCACCCCTCCACTTT
V gene: TRBV2; J gene: TRBJ1-5; D gene: NA; clone size: few; CDR3 protein: CASRMGGYQPQHF; CDR3 DNA: TGTGCCAGCAGAATGGGGGGATATCAGCCCCAGCATTTT
V gene: TRBV5-8; J gene: TRBJ1-6; D gene: NA; clone size: NA; CDR3 protein: CASSRTVGDTTSYNSPLHF; CDR3 DNA: TGTGCCAGCAGCCGAACGGTCGGGGACACTACCTCCTATAATTCACCCCTCCACTTT
V gene: TRBV27; J gene: TRBJ1-1; D gene: NA; clone size: NA; CDR3 protein: CASSFVGGRKTEAFF; CDR3 DNA: TGTGCCAGCAGTTTCGTGGGCGGCAGGAAAACTGAAGCTTTCTTT
V gene: TRBV7-8; J gene: TRBJ1-1; D gene: NA; clone size: few; CDR3 protein: CASSLGEMNTEAFF; CDR3 DNA: TGTGCCAGCAGCTTAGGGGAGATGAACACTGAAGCTTTCTTT
V gene: TRBV27; J gene: TRBJ2-3; D gene: TRBD1; clone size: NA; CDR3 protein: CASSLRGPRTDTQYF; CDR3 DNA: TGTGCCAGCAGTTTAAGGGGGCCCCGCACAGATACGCAGTATTTT
V gene: TRBV7-3; J gene: TRBJ1-1; D gene: NA; clone size: NA; CDR3 protein: CASSLSQNTEAFF; CDR3 DNA: TGTGCCAGCAGCTTATCCCAGAACACTGAAGCTTTCTTT